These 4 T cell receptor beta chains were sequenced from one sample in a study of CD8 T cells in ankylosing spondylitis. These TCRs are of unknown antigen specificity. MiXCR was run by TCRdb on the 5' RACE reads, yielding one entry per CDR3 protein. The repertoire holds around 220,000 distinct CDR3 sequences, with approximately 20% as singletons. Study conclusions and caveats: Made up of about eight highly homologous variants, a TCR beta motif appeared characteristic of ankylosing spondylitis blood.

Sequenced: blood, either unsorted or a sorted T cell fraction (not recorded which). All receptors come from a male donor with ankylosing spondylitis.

The CDR3 sequence: CASSIGFGATGELFF. In DNA form, the CDR3 reads TGTGCCAGTAGTATTGGCTTTGGGGCCACCGGGGAGCTGTTTTTT. The chain carries TRBV19 and TRBJ2-2, with a tentative D call TRBD1 (5 bases). Germline V CDR1 and CDR2: LNHDA, SQIVND (reference sequence). Trimming stripped 3 bases from V and 4 bases from J, with 12 bases between. There are 15 residues in the CDR3.

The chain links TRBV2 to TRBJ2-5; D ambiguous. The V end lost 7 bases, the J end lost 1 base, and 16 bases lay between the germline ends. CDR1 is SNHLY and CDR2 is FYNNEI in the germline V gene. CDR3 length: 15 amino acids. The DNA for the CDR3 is TGTGCCAGCATCCGAAGTTGCGAGACCCAAGAGACCCAGTACTTC. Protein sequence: CASIRSCETQETQYF.

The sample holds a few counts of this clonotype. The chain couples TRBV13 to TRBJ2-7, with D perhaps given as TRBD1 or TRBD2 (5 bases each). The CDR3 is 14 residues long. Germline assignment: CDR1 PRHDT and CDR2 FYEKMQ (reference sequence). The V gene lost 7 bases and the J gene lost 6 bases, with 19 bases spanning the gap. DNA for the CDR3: TGTGCCAGCAAGATTGGGGGAGTAGAGGGCGAGCAGTACTTC. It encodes CASKIGGVEGEQYF. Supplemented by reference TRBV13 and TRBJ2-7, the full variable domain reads AAGVIQSPRHLIKEKRETATLKCYPIPRHDTVYWYQQGPGQDPQFLISFYEKMQSDKGSIPDRFSAQQFSDYHSELNMSSLELGDSALYFCASKIGGVEGEQYFGPGTRLTVT.

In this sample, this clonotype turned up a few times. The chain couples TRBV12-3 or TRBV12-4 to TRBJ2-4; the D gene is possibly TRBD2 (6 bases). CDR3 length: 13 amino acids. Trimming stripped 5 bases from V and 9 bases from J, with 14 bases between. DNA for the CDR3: TGTGCCAGCAGTCCTACGACGGAGGGCATTCAGTACTTC. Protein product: CASSPTTEGIQYF.